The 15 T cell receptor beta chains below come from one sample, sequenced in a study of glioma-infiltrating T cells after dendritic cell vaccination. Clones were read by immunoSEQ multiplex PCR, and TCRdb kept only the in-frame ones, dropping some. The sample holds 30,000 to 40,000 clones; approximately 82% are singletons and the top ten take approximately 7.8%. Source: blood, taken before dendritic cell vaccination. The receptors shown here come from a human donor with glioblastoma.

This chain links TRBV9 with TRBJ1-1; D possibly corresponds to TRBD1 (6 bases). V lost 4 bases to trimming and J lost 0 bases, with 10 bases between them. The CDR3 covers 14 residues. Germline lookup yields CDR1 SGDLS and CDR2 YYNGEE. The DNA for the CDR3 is TGTGCCAGCAGCAGACAGGCGATGAACACTGAAGCTTTCTTT. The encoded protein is CASSRQAMNTEAFF.

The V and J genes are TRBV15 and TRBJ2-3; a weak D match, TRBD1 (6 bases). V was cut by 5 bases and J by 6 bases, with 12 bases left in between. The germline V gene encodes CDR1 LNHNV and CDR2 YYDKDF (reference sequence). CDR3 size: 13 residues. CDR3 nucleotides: TGTGCCACCAGCGCACAGGGATTGGATACGCAGTATTTT. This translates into CATSAQGLDTQYF.

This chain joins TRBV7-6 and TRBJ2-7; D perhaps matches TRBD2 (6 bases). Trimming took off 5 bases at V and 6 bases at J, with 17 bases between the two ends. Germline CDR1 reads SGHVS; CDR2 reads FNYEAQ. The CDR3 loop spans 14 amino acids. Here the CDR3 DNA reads TGTGCCAGCAGCCCACGCGCGGGGAGTGGCGAGCAGTACTTC. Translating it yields CASSPRAGSGEQYF. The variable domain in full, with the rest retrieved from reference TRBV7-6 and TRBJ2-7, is GAGVSQSPRYKVTKRGQDVALRCDPISGHVSLYWYRQALGQGPEFLTYFNYEAQQDKSGLPNDRFSAERPEGSISTLTIQRTEQRDSAMYRCASSPRAGSGEQYFGPGTRLTVT.

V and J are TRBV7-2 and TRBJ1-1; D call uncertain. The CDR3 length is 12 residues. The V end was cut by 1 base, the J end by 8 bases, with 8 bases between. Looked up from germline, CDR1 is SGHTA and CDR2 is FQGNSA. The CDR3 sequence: CASSLGAAEAFF. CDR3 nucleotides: TGTGCCAGCAGCTTAGGAGCTGCAGAAGCTTTCTTT.

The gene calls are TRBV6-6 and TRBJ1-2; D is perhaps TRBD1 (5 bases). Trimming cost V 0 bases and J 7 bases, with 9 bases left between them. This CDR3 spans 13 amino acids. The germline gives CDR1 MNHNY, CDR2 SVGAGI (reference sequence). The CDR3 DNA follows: TGTGCCAGCAGTTACTCAGGGGCCGGTGGCTACACCTTC. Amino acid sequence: CASSYSGAGGYTF.

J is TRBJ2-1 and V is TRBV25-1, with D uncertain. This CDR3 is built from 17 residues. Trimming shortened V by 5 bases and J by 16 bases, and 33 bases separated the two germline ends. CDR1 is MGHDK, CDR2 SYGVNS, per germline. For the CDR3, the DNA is TGTGCCAGCAGTTACCCCGTGACGGTGGAGCCTCAAAGAGTCCCCTTCTTC. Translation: CASSYPVTVEPQRVPFF.

The CDR3 protein is CASRTRAGEYEQYF. The CDR3 coding sequence is TGTGCCAGCAGAACTCGGGCAGGGGAGTACGAGCAGTACTTC. This sequence joins TRBV6-6 and TRBJ2-5; D perhaps matches TRBD1 (6 bases). The assigned J gene may be wrong: the sequence end matches TRBJ2-7 better. The germline gives CDR1 MNHNY, CDR2 SVGAGI (reference sequence). CDR3 length equals 14 residues.

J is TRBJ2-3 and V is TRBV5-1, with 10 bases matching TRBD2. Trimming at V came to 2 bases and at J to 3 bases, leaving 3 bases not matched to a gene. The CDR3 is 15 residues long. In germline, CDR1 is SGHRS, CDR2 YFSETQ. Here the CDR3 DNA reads TGCGCCAGCAGCTTAGCGGGGGGGCCGACAGATACGCAGTATTTT. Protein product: CASSLAGGPTDTQYF. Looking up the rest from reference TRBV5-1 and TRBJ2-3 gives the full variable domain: KAGVTQTPRYLIKTRGQQVTLSCSPISGHRSVSWYQQTPGQGLQFLFEYFSETQRNKGNFPGRFSGRQFSNSRSEMNVSTLELGDSALYLCASSLAGGPTDTQYFGPGTRLTVL.

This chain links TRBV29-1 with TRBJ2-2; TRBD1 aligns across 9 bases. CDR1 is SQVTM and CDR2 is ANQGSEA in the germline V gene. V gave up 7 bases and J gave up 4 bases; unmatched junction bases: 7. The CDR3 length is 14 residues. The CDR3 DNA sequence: TGCAGCGACGGGACAGGGTGGTGCACCGGGGAGCTGTTTTTT. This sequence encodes CSDGTGWCTGELFF.

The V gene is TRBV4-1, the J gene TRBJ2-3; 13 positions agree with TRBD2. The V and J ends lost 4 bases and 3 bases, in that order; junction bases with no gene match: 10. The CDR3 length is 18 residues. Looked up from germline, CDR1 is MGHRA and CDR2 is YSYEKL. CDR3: CASSRPGLAGSRTDTQYF. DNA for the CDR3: TGCGCCAGCAGCCGCCCGGGACTAGCGGGGTCGCGGACAGATACGCAGTATTTT.

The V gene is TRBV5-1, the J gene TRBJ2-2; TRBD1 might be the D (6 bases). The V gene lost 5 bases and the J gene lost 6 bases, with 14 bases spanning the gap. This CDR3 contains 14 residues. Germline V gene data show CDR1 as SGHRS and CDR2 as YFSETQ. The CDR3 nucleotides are TGCGCCAGCAGTCAGGACAGTGGGGCCGGGGAGCTGTTTTTT. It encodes CASSQDSGAGELFF.

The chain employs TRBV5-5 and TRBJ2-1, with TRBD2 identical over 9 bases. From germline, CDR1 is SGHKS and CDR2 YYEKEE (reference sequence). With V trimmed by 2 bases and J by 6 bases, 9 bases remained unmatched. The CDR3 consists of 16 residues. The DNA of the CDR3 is TGTGCCAGCAGCTTTATGGCGGGGGGGCCTAGCAATGAGCAGTTCTTC. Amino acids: CASSFMAGGPSNEQFF.

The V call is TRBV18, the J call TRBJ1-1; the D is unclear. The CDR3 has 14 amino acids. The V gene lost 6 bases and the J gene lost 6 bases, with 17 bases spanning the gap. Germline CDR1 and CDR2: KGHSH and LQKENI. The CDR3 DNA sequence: TGTGCCAGCTCGCTTCGGTCTGCCCCTCCTGAAGCTTTCTTT. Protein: CASSLRSAPPEAFF.

The CDR3 DNA reads TGTGCCAGCACTCGCGGGGTCAGCTCCTACAATGAGCAGTTCTTC. Protein sequence: CASTRGVSSYNEQFF. The chain couples TRBV2 to TRBJ2-1, with a weak D call TRBD2 (6 bases). The V end was cut by 7 bases, the J end by 0 bases, with 13 bases between. CDR1 SNHLY and CDR2 FYNNEI come from the germline V gene. This CDR3 has 15 amino acids.

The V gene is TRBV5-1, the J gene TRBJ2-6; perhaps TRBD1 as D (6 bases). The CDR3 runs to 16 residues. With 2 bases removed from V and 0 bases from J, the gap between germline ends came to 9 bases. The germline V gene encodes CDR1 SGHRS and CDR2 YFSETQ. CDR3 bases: TGCGCCAGCAGCTTACAGGGTCACTCTGGGGCCAACGTCCTGACTTTC. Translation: CASSLQGHSGANVLTF.